These T cell receptor beta chains were read from a single sample in a study of early T cells in non-severe SARS-CoV-2 infection. TCRdb processed the 5' RACE reads anew with MiXCR; each CDR3 protein has one entry. The sample includes 40,000 to 65,000 distinct CDR3 sequences, roughly 8% of them seen just once. Sequences were obtained from whole blood. Receptors originate from an adult who was a healthcare worker with PCR-confirmed SARS-CoV-2 infection or an uninfected control (not recorded which). The CDR3 runs from the conserved cysteine through the conserved F or W. A D gene is named only where the DNA matches it firmly. Rows give clone size only sometimes, using once, few, many, or a class for an expanded clone.

D gene	V gene	J gene	clone size	CDR3 DNA	CDR3 protein
TRBD1	TRBV29-1	TRBJ1-2	NA	TGCAGCGCTACAGGGGGCTACTATGGCTACACCTTC	CSATGGYYGYTF
NA	TRBV7-6	TRBJ2-3	few	TGTGCCAGCAGCCTCGGGCTCTTAGCAGATACGCAGTATTTT	CASSLGLLADTQYF
TRBD1	TRBV2	TRBJ2-7	NA	TGTGCCAGCAGTGACAGGACAGGAAACTACGAGCAGTACTTC	CASSDRTGNYEQYF
TRBD2	TRBV6-6	TRBJ2-1	many	TGTGCCAGCAGTTACTCTCTAGCGGGGGGGAGCTCCTACAATGAGCAGTTCTTC	CASSYSLAGGSSYNEQFF
NA	TRBV29-1	TRBJ2-3	few	TGCAGCGTTGTACGGGTAGGGGCCCTATCTAGCACAGATACGCAGTATTTT	CSVVRVGALSSTDTQYF
NA	TRBV7-9	TRBJ2-3	many	TGTGCCAGCAGCTCCGGATACGCCACAGATACGCAGTATTTT	CASSSGYATDTQYF
TRBD2	TRBV20-1	TRBJ2-7	NA	TGCAGTGCTAGAGGTCTAGCGGGGTTGTACGAGCAGTACTTC	CSARGLAGLYEQYF
TRBD2	TRBV7-2	TRBJ2-1	many	TGTGCCAGCAGCTTAGAGGTGAAAACTAGCGGGAGGGGGCAGTTCTTC	CASSLEVKTSGRGQFF
TRBD1	TRBV9	TRBJ1-1	NA	TGTGCCAGCAGCGTAGCTCAAGGGGGCAAGGGGAACACTGAAGCTTTCTTT	CASSVAQGGKGNTEAFF
NA	TRBV12-5	TRBJ2-7	NA	TGTGCTAGTGGTTTGGGCGGAAACTCCTACGAGCAGTACTTC	CASGLGGNSYEQYF
NA	TRBV7-8	TRBJ2-2	few	TGTGCCAGCATAAAGGGGCCGAACACCGGGGAGCTGGTTTTT	CASIKGPNTGELVF
NA	TRBV18	TRBJ1-3	many	TGTGCCAGCTCACCGGCAGCAGGGCGGTATGGAAACACCATATATTTT	CASSPAAGRYGNTIYF
NA	TRBV7-6	TRBJ2-5	few	TGTGCCAGCAGCTTAGCGGGGGGGCGCCAAGAGACCCAGTACTTC	CASSLAGGRQETQYF
NA	TRBV7-2	TRBJ2-3	many	TGTGCCAGCAGCAAAACGGCCCTCTTAGCAGGGCACACAGATACGCAGTATTTT	CASSKTALLAGHTDTQYF
TRBD1	TRBV29-1	TRBJ1-4	few	TGCAGCGTTGAAGACGGACAGGGGCGCAAGGGTGAAAAACTGTTTTTT	CSVEDGQGRKGEKLFF
TRBD2	TRBV29-1	TRBJ2-5	NA	TGCAGCCTAACCGGGACTAACTTATCTCAGTACTTC	CSLTGTNLSQYF
NA	TRBV7-2	TRBJ1-5	many	TGTGCCAGCAACCCAAGGAGGGACAACTCCCGGCCCCAGCATTTT	CASNPRRDNSRPQHF
TRBD1	TRBV14	TRBJ1-1	NA	TGTGCCAGCAGCCTCCAACCCGGGACAGTGACTGAAGCTTTCTTT	CASSLQPGTVTEAFF
NA	TRBV11-2	TRBJ1-2	many	TGTGCCAGCAGCTACATCCGGGACCCTACTAACTATGGCTACACCTTC	CASSYIRDPTNYGYTF
TRBD2	TRBV11-2	TRBJ2-1	many	TGTGCCAGCAGCTTAACCGGGACTAGCAAGGAGCAGTTCTTC	CASSLTGTSKEQFF
NA	TRBV20-1	TRBJ1-2	many	TGCAGTGCTAGGCTCGGGAATGGCTACACCTTC	CSARLGNGYTF
NA	TRBV24-1	TRBJ2-1	few	TGTGCCACCAGTGGAGTCTCTCGGGGAGACAATGAGCAGTTCTTC	CATSGVSRGDNEQFF
NA	TRBV6-5	TRBJ1-2	few	TGTGCCAGCAGGCAGGGGACTGTCTATGGCTACACCTTC	CASRQGTVYGYTF
TRBD2	TRBV18	TRBJ2-1	few	TGTGCCAGCTCACCCCCAAGCGGGAGGGTCAACAATGAGCAGTTCTTC	CASSPPSGRVNNEQFF
NA	TRBV28	TRBJ1-6	many	TGTGCCAGCAGTAGAGAGTGGGATTCACCCCTCCACTTT	CASSREWDSPLHF
NA	TRBV3-1	TRBJ1-4	NA	TGTGCCAGCAGCCAAGGTCAGGTCAGCGAGAAACTGTTTTTT	CASSQGQVSEKLFF
TRBD1	TRBV7-2	TRBJ2-3	few	TGTGCCAGCAGCTCCGACAGGGGTTGGGATACGCAGTATTTT	CASSSDRGWDTQYF
TRBD1	TRBV27	TRBJ2-2	many	TGTGCCAGCAGTTTACCGGGACAGGGGCCCCACACCGGGGAGCTGTTTTTT	CASSLPGQGPHTGELFF
TRBD1	TRBV7-2	TRBJ2-7	few	TGTGCCAGCAGCCCTAGCCCCCGGACAGGGGGCTACGAGCAGTACTTC	CASSPSPRTGGYEQYF
NA	TRBV19	TRBJ1-5	NA	TGTGCCAGTAGTATAGCGCGGGAGGGTCAGCCCCAGCATTTT	CASSIAREGQPQHF
NA	TRBV7-3	TRBJ2-6	many	TGTGCCAGCAGCTTGGACACCCTCTCTGGGGCCAACGTCCTGACTTTC	CASSLDTLSGANVLTF
NA	TRBV28	TRBJ2-4	NA	TGTGCCAGCAGTCCCCCAGACAGGCTAGCCAAAAACATTCAGTACTTC	CASSPPDRLAKNIQYF
NA	TRBV6-6	TRBJ1-1	NA	TGTGCCAGCACCTTTGGCCTCTTTGAAGCTTTCTTT	CASTFGLFEAFF
TRBD1	TRBV11-2	TRBJ1-5	NA	TGTGCCAGCAGCTTTACAGGGGTCAATCAGCCCCAGCATTTT	CASSFTGVNQPQHF
TRBD1	TRBV20-1	TRBJ1-5	few	TGCAGTGCCGCGACAGGGGGCGATCAGCCCCAGCATTTT	CSAATGGDQPQHF
NA	TRBV20-1	TRBJ1-5	NA	TGCAGTGCTAGTCGTCCCTCGACCGGGACAACCAGACAGCCCCAGCATTTT	CSASRPSTGTTRQPQHF
NA	TRBV27	TRBJ2-5	many	TGTGCCAGCAGAACACTCGGTCGGGAGACCCAGTACTTC	CASRTLGRETQYF
TRBD1	TRBV5-1	TRBJ2-7	NA	TGCGCCAGCAGCTTCCCCACCACAGGGGGCGAGCAGTACTTC	CASSFPTTGGEQYF
NA	TRBV2	TRBJ1-1	many	TGTGCCAGCAGTGATACGACGGACACTGAAGCTTTCTTT	CASSDTTDTEAFF
NA	TRBV6-6	TRBJ1-2	NA	TGTGCCAGCAGGGCGGGGTTAGGCTACACCTTC	CASRAGLGYTF
NA	TRBV6-9	TRBJ2-3	few	TGTGCCAGCAGTTATTATAAGTGGTTCACAGATACGCAGTATTTT	CASSYYKWFTDTQYF
NA	TRBV29-1	TRBJ2-1	few	TGCAGCGCCGGCGGAGGGGGGTCCTACAATGAGCAGTTCTTC	CSAGGGGSYNEQFF
NA	TRBV19	TRBJ2-3	many	TGTGCCAGTAGTACTCCCCGTGGCCCTAGCACAGATACGCAGTATTTT	CASSTPRGPSTDTQYF
NA	TRBV6-2/TRBV6-3	TRBJ1-2	NA	TGTGCCAGCAGCCAAAACTATGGCTACACCTTC	CASSQNYGYTF
NA	TRBV28	TRBJ2-1	few	TGTGCCAGCAGTCCTGGACTGAGTTCTAATGAGCAGTTCTTC	CASSPGLSSNEQFF